Included here is one TCR beta chain sequence, with context. With random hexamers, reverse transcription was performed on about 0.5 to 1 ug of RNA. Amplification of TCR beta CDR3 across 54 Vbeta and 13 Jbeta was performed with immunoSEQ multiplex PCR. MiXCR, run by TCRdb on the immunoSEQ multiplex PCR reads, gives a single entry per CDR3 protein. The sample lists about 290,000 distinct CDR3 sequences, roughly 85% occurring once. Germline lookup yields CDR1 DFQATT and CDR2 SNEGSKA (reference sequence). The ends were cut back, 0 bases at V and 11 bases at J, with 11 bases in the middle. CDR3 length equals 12 residues. In contrast to the negatively isolated CD8+ and CD4+ T cells, TEMRA cells were FACS-enriched. These data belong to a study of CD8 T cells in Susac syndrome.

The receptor was isolated from a human donor with multiple sclerosis. V is TRBV20-1 and J is TRBJ1-5; D is ambiguous. Sequenced: CD8+ T cells from PBMCs. The CDR3 reads CSARDVSDTQHF. CDR3 coding DNA: TGCAGTGCTAGAGATGTGAGCGATACCCAGCATTTT.